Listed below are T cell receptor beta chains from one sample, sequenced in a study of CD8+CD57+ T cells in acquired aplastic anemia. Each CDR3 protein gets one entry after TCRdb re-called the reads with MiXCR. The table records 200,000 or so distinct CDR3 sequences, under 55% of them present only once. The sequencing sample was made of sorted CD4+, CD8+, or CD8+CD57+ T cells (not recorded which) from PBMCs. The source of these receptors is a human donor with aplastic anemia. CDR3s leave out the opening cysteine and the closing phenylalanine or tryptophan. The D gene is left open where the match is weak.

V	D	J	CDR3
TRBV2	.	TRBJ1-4	ASSELGQIEKLF
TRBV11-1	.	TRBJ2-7	ASSRSRQGGYEQY
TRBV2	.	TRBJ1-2	ASSSDKGYGYT
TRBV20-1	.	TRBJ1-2	SVTSGLS
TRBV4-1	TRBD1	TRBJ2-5	ASSQGSGQGRETQY
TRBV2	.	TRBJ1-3	ASREERGISGNTIY
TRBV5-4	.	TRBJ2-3	ASSRGRQSTDTQY
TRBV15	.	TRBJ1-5	ATSRDWGGGYSNQPQH
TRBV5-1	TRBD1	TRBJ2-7	ASSRDRDHEQY
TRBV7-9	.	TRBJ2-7	ASSFRVSYEQY
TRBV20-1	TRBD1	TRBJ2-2	SATGGRGELF
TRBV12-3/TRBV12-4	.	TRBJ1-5	ASTLGGTMPQH
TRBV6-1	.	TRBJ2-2	ACAPSTGTGELF